This record concerns one T cell receptor beta chain sequence. A read error may be the cause here, since a much bigger clone is one base away. TCRdb redid the clone calls on the PCR reads using MiXCR. This sample has approximately 30,000 clones, with about a sixth found just once. Thyroid surgery was performed in patients who had received no treatment beforehand. The data originate from a study of metastatic and nonmetastatic thyroid tumors. As for the study in general: Where malignant and benign thyroid patients were concerned, repertoires were compared across blood and tumor or nodule tissue.

The CDR3 loop spans 13 amino acids. The V and J ends lost 2 bases and 6 bases respectively, with 13 bases between them. Germline V lookup: CDR1 SQVTM, CDR2 ANQGSEA. The origin of this receptor is a female donor with papillary thyroid cancer or a benign thyroid nodule (not recorded which). Some clones in this sample may be carry-over from other donors' samples. The genes are TRBV29-1 and TRBJ1-1; perhaps TRBD1 as D (5 bases). Source material: blood. CDR3 in amino acids: CSVERQGGAEAFF. The CDR3 DNA follows: TGCAGCGTTGAAAGGCAGGGAGGGGCTGAAGCTTTCTTT.